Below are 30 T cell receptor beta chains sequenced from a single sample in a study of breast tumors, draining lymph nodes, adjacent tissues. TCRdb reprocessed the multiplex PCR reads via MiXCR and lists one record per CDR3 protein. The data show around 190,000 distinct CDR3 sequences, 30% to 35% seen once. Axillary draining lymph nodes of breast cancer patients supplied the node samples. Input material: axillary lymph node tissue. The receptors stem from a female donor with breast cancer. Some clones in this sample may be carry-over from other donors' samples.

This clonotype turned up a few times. CDR3 amino acids: CASSRGLEDTQYF. CDR3 nucleotides: TGTGCCAGCAGCCGAGGACTAGAAGATACGCAGTATTTT. The chain joins TRBV3-1 to TRBJ2-3, with 7 bases that match TRBD2. The CDR3 has 13 residues. The ends lost 4 bases at V and 5 bases at J; junction bases unmatched: 3. Per germline, CDR1 LGHDT and CDR2 YNNKEL (reference sequence).

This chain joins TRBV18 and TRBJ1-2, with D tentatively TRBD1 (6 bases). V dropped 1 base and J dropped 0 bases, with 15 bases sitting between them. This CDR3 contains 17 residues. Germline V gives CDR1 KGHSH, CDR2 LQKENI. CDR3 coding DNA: TGTGCCAGCTCACCACAACCAACAGGGTCCGCTAACTATGGCTACACCTTC. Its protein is CASSPQPTGSANYGYTF.

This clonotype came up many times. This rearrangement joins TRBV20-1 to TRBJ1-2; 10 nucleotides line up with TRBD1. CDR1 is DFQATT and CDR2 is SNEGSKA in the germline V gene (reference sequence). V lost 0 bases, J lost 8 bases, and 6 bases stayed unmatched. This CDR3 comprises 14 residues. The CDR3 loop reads CSARESGDRGGYTF. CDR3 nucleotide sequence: TGCAGTGCTAGAGAAAGTGGGGACAGGGGCGGCTACACCTTC.

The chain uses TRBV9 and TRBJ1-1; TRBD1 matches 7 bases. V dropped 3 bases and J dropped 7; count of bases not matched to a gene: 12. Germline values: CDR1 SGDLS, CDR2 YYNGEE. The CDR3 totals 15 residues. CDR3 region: CASSALGQAGSEAFF. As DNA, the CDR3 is TGTGCCAGCAGCGCCTTAGGACAGGCGGGCAGTGAAGCTTTCTTT.

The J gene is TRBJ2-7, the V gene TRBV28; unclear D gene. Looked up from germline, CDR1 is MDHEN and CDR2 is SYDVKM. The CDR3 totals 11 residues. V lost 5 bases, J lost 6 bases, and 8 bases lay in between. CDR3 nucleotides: TGTGCCAGCAGTGTGTGGTCCGAGCAGTACTTC. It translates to CASSVWSEQYF.

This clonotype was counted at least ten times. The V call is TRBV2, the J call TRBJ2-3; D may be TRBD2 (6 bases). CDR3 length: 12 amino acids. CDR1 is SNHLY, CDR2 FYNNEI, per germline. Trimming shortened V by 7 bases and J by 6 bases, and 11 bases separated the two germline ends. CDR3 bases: TGTGCCAGCAAGGGTCGGGGGGATACGCAGTATTTT. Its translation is CASKGRGDTQYF. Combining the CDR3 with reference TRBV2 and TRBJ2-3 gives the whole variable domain EPEVTQTPSHQVTQMGQEVILRCVPISNHLYFYWYRQILGQKVEFLVSFYNNEISEKSEIFDDQFSVERPDGSNFTLKIRSTKLEDSAMYFCASKGRGDTQYFGPGTRLTVL.

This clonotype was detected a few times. CDR3 loop: CASSIVRAAEAFF. DNA for the CDR3: TGTGCCAGTAGTATCGTTAGGGCAGCTGAAGCTTTCTTT. The chain carries TRBV19 and TRBJ1-1, with D unresolved. The V gene lost 3 bases and the J gene lost 6 bases, with 11 bases spanning the gap. The CDR3 spans 13 residues. CDR1 and CDR2 (germline): LNHDA, SQIVND (reference sequence).

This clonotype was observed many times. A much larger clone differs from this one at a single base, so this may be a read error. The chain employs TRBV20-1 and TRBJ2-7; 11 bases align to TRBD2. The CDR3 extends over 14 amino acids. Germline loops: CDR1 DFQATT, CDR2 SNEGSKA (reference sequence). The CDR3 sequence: CSALAGGGSSEQYF. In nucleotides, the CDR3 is TGCAGTGCTTTAGCGGGAGGGGGATCCTCCGAGCAGTACTTC.

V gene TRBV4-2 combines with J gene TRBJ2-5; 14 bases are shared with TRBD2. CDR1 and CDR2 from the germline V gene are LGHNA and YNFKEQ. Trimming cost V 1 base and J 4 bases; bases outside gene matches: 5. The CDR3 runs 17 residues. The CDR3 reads CASSQGGLAGEGETQYF. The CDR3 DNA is TGTGCCAGCAGCCAAGGGGGACTAGCGGGGGAGGGAGAGACCCAGTACTTC.

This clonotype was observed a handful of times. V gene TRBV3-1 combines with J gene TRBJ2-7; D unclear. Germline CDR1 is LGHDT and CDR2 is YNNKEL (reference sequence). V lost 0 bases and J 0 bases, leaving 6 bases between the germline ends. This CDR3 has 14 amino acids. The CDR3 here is CASSQDHSSYEQYF. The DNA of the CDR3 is TGTGCCAGCAGCCAAGATCACAGCTCCTACGAGCAGTACTTC.

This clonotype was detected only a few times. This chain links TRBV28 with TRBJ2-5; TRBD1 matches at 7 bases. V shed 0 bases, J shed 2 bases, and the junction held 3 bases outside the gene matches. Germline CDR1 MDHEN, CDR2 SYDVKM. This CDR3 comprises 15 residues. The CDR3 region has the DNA TGTGCCAGCAGTTTATGGGGGACAGATCAAGAGACCCAGTACTTC. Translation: CASSLWGTDQETQYF.

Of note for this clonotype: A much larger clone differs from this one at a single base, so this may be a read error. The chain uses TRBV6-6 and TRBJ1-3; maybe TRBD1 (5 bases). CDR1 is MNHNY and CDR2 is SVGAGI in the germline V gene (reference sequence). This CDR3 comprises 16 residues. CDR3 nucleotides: TGTGCCAGCATTCCTACCCAGGCCCTAGACAGAAACACCGTATATTTT. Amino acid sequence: CASIPTQALDRNTVYF.

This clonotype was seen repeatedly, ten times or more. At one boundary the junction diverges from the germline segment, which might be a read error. The DNA of the CDR3 is TGTGCCAGCAGCCAGGGGACAGGGAGTTACTCTGGAAACCCCATATATTTT. Translation gives CASSQGTGSYSGNPIYF. This chain joins TRBV7-8 and TRBJ1-3, with TRBD1 matching 9 bases. The CDR3 spans 17 residues. Germline V gives CDR1 SGHVS, CDR2 FQNEAQ.

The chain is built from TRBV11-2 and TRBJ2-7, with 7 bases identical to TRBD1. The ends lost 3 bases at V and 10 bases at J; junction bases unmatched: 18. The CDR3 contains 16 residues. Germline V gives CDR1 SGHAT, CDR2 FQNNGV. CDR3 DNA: TGTGCCAGCAGCTTTCCCCGGGGACAGAGGGGAGAGGATCAGTACTTC. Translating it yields CASSFPRGQRGEDQYF. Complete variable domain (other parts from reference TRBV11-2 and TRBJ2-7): EAGVAQSPRYKIIEKRQSVAFWCNPISGHATLYWYQQILGQGPKLLIQFQNNGVVDDSQLPKDRFSAERLKGVDSTLKIQPAKLEDSAVYLCASSFPRGQRGEDQYFGPGTRLTVT.

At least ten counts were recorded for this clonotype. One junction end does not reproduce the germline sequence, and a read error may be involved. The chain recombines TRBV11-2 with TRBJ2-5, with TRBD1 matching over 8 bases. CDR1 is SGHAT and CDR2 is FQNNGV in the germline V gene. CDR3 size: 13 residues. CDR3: CASSLETGVTQYF. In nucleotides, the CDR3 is TGTGCCAGCAGCCTAGAGACAGGGGTGACCCAGTACTTC. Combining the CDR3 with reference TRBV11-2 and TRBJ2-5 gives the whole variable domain EAGVAQSPRYKIIEKRQSVAFWCNPISGHATLYWYQQILGQGPKLLIQFQNNGVVDDSQLPKDRFSAERLKGVDSTLKIQPAKLEDSAVYLCASSLETGVTQYFGPGTRLLVL.

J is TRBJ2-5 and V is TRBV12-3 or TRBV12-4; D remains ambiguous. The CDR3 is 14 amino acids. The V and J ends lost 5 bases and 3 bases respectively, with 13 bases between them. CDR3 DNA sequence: TGTGCCAGCAGTGAAGGACGCGGAAAAGAGACCCAGTACTTC. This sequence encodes CASSEGRGKETQYF.

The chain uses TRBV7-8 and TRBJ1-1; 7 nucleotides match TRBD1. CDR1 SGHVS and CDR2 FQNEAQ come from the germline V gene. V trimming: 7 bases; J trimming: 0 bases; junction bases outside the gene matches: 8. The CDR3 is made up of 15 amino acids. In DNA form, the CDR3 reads TGTGCCAGCAACCTACAGACAGGGCTGAACACTGAAGCTTTCTTT. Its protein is CASNLQTGLNTEAFF.

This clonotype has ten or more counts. In nucleotides, the CDR3 is TGTGCCAGCAGCTTTCACGGGAATGAAAAACTGTTTTTT. It translates to CASSFHGNEKLFF. This chain joins TRBV7-9 and TRBJ1-4; D is undetermined. The CDR3 consists of 13 residues. Germline-derived CDR1 and CDR2 are SEHNR and FQNEAQ (reference sequence). V shed 3 bases and J shed 5 bases, with 7 bases lying between them.

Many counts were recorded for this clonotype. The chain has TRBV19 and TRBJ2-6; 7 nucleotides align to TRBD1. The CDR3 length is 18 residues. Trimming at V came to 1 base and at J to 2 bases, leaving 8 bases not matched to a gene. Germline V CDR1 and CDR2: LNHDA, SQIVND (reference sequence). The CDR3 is CASSIADRVRPGANVLTF. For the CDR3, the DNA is TGTGCCAGTAGTATAGCCGACAGGGTTAGGCCTGGGGCCAACGTCCTGACTTTC.

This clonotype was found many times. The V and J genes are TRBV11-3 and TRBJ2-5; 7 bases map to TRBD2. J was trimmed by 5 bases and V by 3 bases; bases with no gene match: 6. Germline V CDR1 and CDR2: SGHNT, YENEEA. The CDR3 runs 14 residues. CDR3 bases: TGTGCCAGCAGCTTTCGCGGGGGAAGGGAGACCCAGTACTTC. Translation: CASSFRGGRETQYF.

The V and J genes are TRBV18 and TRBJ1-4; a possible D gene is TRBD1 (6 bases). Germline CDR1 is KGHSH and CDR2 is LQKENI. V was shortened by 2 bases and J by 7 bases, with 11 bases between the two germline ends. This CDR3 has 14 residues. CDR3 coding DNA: TGTGCCAGCTCACCAGAGAGGGGGGGTGAAAAACTGTTTTTT. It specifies CASSPERGGEKLFF. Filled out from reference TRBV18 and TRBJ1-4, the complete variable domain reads NAGVMQNPRHLVRRRGQEARLRCSPMKGHSHVYWYRQLPEEGLKFMVYLQKENIIDESGMPKERFSAEFPKEGPSILRIQQVVRGDSAAYFCASSPERGGEKLFFGSGTQLSVL.

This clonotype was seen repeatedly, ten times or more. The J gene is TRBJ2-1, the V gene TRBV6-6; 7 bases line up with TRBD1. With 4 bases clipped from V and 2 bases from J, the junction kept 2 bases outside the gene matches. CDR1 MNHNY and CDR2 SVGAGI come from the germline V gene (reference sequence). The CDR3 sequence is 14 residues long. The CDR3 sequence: CASSSGGTYNEQFF. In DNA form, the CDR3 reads TGTGCCAGCAGTTCAGGGGGAACCTACAATGAGCAGTTCTTC.

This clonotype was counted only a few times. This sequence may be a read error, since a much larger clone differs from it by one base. This chain's CDR3 is CASSIDYVPNNEQLF. CDR3 nucleotides: TGTGCCAGCAGCATCGACTACGTACCAAACAATGAGCAGCTCTTC. The V and J genes are TRBV7-9 and TRBJ2-1; possibly TRBD2 for D (5 bases). Germline V gene data show CDR1 as SEHNR and CDR2 as FQNEAQ (reference sequence). The CDR3 has 15 amino acids.

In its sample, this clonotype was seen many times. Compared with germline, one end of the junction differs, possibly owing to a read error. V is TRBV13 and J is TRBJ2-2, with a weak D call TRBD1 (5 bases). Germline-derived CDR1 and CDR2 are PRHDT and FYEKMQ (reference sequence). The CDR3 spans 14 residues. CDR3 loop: CASRLGENTGELFF. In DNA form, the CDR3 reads TGTGCCAGCCGCTTAGGGGAGAACACCGGGGAGCTGTTTTTT.

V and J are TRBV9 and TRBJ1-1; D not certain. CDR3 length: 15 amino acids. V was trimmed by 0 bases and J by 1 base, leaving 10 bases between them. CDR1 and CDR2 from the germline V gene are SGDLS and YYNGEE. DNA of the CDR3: TGTGCCAGCAGCGTAGGAGGGAGTCCGAACACTGAAGCTTTCTTT. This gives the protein CASSVGGSPNTEAFF.

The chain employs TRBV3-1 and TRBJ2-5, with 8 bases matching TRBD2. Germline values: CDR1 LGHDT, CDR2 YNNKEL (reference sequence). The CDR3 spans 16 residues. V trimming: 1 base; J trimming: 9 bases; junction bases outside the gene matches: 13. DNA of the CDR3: TGTGCCAGCAGCCAAGCCTTTGGGACTAGAAGGAGATCCCAGTACTTC. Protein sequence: CASSQAFGTRRRSQYF.

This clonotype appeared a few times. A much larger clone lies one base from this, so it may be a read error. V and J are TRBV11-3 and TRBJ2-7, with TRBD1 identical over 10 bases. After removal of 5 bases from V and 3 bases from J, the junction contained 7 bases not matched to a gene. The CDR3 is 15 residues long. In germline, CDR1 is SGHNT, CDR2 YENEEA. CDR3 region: CASSDGTGAIYEQYF. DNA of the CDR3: TGTGCCAGCAGCGACGGGACAGGGGCCATCTACGAGCAGTACTTC. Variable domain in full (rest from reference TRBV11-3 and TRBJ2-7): EAGVVQSPRYKIIEKKQPVAFWCNPISGHNTLYWYLQNLGQGPELLIRYENEEAVDDSQLPKDRFSAERLKGVDSTLKIQPAELGDSAVYLCASSDGTGAIYEQYFGPGTRLTVT.

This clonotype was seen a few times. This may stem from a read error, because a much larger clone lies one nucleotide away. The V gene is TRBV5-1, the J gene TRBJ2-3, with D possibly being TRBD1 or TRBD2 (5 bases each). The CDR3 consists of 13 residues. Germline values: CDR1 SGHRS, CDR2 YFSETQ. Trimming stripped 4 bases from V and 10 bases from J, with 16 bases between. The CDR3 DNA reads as TGCGCCAGCAGCCCGGGACCGCGTGAGGCGCAGTATTTT. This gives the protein CASSPGPREAQYF.

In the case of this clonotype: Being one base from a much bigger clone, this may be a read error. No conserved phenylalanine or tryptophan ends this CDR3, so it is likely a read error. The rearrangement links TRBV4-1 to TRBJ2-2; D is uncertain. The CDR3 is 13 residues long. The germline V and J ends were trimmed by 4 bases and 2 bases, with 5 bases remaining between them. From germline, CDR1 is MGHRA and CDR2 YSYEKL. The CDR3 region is CASSRSNTGELFL. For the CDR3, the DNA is TGCGCCAGCAGCCGATCTAACACCGGGGAGCTGTTTCTT.

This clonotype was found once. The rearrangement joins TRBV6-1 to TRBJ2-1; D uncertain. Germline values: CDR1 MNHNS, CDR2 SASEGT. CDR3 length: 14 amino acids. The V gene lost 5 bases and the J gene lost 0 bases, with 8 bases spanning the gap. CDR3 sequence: CASSHASSYNEQFF. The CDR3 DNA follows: TGTGCCAGCAGTCATGCGAGCTCCTACAATGAGCAGTTCTTC.